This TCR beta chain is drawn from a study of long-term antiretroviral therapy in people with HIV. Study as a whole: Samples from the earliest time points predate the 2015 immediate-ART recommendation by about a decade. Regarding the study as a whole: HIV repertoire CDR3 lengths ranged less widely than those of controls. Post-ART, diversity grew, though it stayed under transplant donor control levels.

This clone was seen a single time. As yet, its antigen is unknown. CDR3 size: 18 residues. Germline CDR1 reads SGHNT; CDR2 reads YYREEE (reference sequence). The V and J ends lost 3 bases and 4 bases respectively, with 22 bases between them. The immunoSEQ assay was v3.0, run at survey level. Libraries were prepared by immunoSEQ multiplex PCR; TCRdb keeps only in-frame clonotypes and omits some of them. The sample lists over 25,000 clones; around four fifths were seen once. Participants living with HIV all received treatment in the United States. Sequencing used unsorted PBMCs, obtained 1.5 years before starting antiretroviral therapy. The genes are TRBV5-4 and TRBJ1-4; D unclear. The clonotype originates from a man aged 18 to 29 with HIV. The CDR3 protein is CASSSSNRRDRINEKLFF. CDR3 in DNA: TGTGCCAGCAGCTCGTCAAATCGACGAGATCGGATTAATGAAAAACTGTTTTTT.